These 11 T cell receptor beta chains share one sample of origin, sequenced in a study of Ad26.COV2.S vaccination and SARS-CoV-2 variants. Repertoires were generated with immunoSEQ multiplex PCR, while TCRdb's copy carries only in-frame clones and drops some. Of hundreds of thousands of clones listed, around 89% are singletons. Documented treatment: 15 to 20 received Ad26.COV2.S at low or high dose, single or two shots; several received placebo; per-sample allocation not given. The investigators took samples on day 63 after the first vaccine or placebo injection. Sequenced material: peripheral blood, taken in a trial of Ad26.COV2.S vaccine versus placebo. The source is a person between 18 and 65 years old who received the Ad26.COV2.S COVID-19 vaccine or a placebo.

J is TRBJ2-7 and V is TRBV2; D possibly corresponds to TRBD1 (6 bases). The V end was cut by 10 bases, the J end by 3 bases, with 28 bases between. There are 17 residues in the CDR3. Germline CDR1 reads SNHLY; CDR2 reads FYNNEI. The CDR3 region has the DNA TGTGCCAACAAGCAGTCCATCTCTCAGACAGGAGACTACGAGCAGTACTTC. It yields the protein CANKQSISQTGDYEQYF.

This clone appeared a single time. DNA for the CDR3: TGTGCCAGTACCCACCCCCCCTCTGGGGCCAACGTCCTGACTTTC. Its translation is CASTHPPSGANVLTF. This chain joins TRBV19 and TRBJ2-6; D gene unclear. Germline CDR1 LNHDA, CDR2 SQIVND (reference sequence). Trimming took off 7 bases at V and 0 bases at J, with 10 bases between the two ends. This CDR3 has 15 amino acids.

The chain recombines TRBV27 with TRBJ1-4; 7 bases are shared with TRBD1. Losses at the gene ends were 5 bases for V and 5 bases for J; bases not matched to a gene: 5. Germline V gives CDR1 MNHEY, CDR2 SMNVEV (reference sequence). CDR3 length: 14 amino acids. The CDR3 region has the DNA TGTGCCAGCAGTCCGACAGGGAGGAATGAAAAACTGTTTTTT. Translating gives CASSPTGRNEKLFF.

The J gene is TRBJ2-7, the V gene TRBV24-1; D might be TRBD1 or TRBD2, each matching 5 bases. Germline lookup yields CDR1 KGHDR and CDR2 SFDVKD. The CDR3 runs 16 residues. With 3 bases removed from V and 3 bases from J, the gap between germline ends came to 17 bases. The CDR3: CATSDTGGGGIYEQYF. DNA of the CDR3: TGTGCCACCAGTGATACGGGTGGTGGGGGTATCTACGAGCAGTACTTC.

The J gene is TRBJ2-2, the V gene TRBV29-1, with a possible D match to TRBD2 (6 bases). The CDR3 is made up of 13 amino acids. Trimming took off 8 bases at V and 1 base at J, with 11 bases between the two ends. Germline CDR1 and CDR2: SQVTM and ANQGSEA. The CDR3 DNA reads as TGCAGCTTTAGCGGCTTGAACACCGGGGAGCTGTTTTTT. It codes for CSFSGLNTGELFF.

This clone came up a few times. The rearrangement uses TRBV10-3 and TRBJ1-5, with 8 bases that match TRBD1. The germline gives CDR1 ENHRY, CDR2 SYGVKD. The CDR3 covers 15 residues. V lost 2 bases to trimming and J lost 5 bases; unmatched junction nucleotides: 5. The CDR3 coding sequence is TGTGCCATCAGTGAGGATCAGGGGGCATATCAGCCCCAGCATTTT. As protein: CAISEDQGAYQPQHF.

The chain couples TRBV3-1 (or the pseudogene TRBV3-2) to TRBJ2-3; TRBD2 matches at 8 bases. CDR3 length equals 15 residues. CDR1 is LGHDT and CDR2 is YNNKEL in the germline V gene (reference sequence). Trimming at V came to 3 bases and at J to 4 bases, leaving 6 bases not matched to a gene. Written as DNA, the CDR3 is TGTGCCAGCAGCCATGGAGCGGGAGCAGCAGATACGCAGTATTTT. Translated: CASSHGAGAADTQYF.

The rearrangement joins TRBV5-1 to TRBJ2-7; D is unclear. This CDR3 is built from 10 residues. Germline CDR1 is SGHRS and CDR2 is YFSETQ. Trimming stripped 7 bases from V and 3 bases from J, with 5 bases between. The CDR3 nucleotides are TGCGCCAGCTGGAGCTACGAGCAGTACTTC. It codes for CASWSYEQYF.

V is TRBV7-9 and J is TRBJ2-5, with 12 nucleotides matching TRBD1. V dropped 5 bases and J dropped 5; count of bases not matched to a gene: 12. Germline CDR1 is SEHNR and CDR2 is FQNEAQ (reference sequence). This CDR3 is 17 amino acids long. CDR3 protein: CASSGQLGQGAGETQYF. As DNA, the CDR3 is TGTGCCAGCAGCGGACAGTTGGGACAGGGGGCGGGGGAGACCCAGTACTTC. The complete variable domain, with remaining parts taken from reference TRBV7-9 and TRBJ2-5, reads DTGVSQNPRHKITKRGQNVTFRCDPISEHNRLYWYRQTLGQGPEFLTYFQNEAQLEKSRLLSDRFSAERPKGSFSTLEIQRTEQGDSAMYLCASSGQLGQGAGETQYFGPGTRLLVL.

This rearrangement joins TRBV6-5 to TRBJ2-7, with 8 bases lining up with TRBD1. Germline trimming cut 6 bases from V and 3 bases from J; bases unmatched to any gene: 7. Germline assignment: CDR1 MNHEY and CDR2 SVGAGI. The CDR3 is 14 residues long. In nucleotides, the CDR3 is TGTGCCAGCAGCGCATCACAGGGGGTCTACGAGCAGTACTTC. Its protein product is CASSASQGVYEQYF.

The rearrangement links TRBV5-1 to TRBJ2-5; maybe TRBD1 (6 bases). This CDR3 is 15 amino acids long. Between the trimmed V and J ends, which lost 0 bases and 5 bases, there was a span of 14 bases. The V gene's germline CDR1 is SGHRS and CDR2 YFSETQ. The CDR3 DNA reads as TGCGCCAGCAGCTTGGGAGTAGGGGGATTGGAGACCCAGTACTTC. Protein sequence: CASSLGVGGLETQYF. The whole variable domain, remainder taken from reference TRBV5-1 and TRBJ2-5, is KAGVTQTPRYLIKTRGQQVTLSCSPISGHRSVSWYQQTPGQGLQFLFEYFSETQRNKGNFPGRFSGRQFSNSRSEMNVSTLELGDSALYLCASSLGVGGLETQYFGPGTRLLVL.